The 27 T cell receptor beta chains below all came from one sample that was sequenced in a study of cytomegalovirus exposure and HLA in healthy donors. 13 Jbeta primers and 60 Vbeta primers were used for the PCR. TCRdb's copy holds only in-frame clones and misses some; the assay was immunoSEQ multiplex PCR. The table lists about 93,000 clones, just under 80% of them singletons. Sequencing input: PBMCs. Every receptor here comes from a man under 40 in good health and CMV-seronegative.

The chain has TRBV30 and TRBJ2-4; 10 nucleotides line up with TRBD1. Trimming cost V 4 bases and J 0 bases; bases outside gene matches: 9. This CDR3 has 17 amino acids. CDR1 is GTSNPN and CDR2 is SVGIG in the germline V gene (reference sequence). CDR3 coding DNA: TGTGCCTGGACCGGGACAGGGGTTCTTCTAGCCAAAAACATTCAGTACTTC. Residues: CAWTGTGVLLAKNIQYF.

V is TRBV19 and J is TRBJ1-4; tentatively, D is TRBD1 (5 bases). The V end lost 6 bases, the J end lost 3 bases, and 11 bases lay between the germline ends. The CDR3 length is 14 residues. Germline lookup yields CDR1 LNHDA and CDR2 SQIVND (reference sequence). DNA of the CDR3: TGTGCCAGTAGCAATCGACAGCCTAATGAAAAACTGTTTTTT. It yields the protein CASSNRQPNEKLFF.

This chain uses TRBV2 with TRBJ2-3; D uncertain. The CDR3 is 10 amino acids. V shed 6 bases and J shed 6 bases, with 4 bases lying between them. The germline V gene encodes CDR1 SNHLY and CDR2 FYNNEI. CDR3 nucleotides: TGTGCCAGCAGCGTGGATACGCAGTATTTT. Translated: CASSVDTQYF.

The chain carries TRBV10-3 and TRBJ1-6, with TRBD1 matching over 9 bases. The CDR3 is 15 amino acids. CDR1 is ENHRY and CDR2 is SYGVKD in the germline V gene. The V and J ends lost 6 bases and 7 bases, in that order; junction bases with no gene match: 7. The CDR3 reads CAISQAGQGNSPLHF. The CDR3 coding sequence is TGTGCCATCAGCCAGGCGGGACAGGGAAATTCACCCCTCCACTTT.

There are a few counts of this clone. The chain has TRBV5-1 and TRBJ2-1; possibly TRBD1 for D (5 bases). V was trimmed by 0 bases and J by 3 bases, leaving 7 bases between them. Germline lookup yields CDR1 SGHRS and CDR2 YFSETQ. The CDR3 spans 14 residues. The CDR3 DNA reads TGCGCCAGCAGCTTGGCAGGGTTCTACAATGAGCAGTTCTTC. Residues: CASSLAGFYNEQFF.

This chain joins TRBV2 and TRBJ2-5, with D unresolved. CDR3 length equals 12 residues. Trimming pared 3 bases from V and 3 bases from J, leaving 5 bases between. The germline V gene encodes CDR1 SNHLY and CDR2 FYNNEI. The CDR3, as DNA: TGTGCCAGCAGTGAGTCTGAAGAGACCCAGTACTTC. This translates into CASSESEETQYF.

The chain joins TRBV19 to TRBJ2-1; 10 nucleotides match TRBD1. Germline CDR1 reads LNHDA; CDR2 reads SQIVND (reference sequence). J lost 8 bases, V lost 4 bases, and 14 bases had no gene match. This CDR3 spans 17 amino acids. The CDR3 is CASSTKPPGQGIYEQFF. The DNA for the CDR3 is TGTGCCAGTAGTACCAAACCCCCGGGACAGGGGATCTATGAGCAGTTCTTC.

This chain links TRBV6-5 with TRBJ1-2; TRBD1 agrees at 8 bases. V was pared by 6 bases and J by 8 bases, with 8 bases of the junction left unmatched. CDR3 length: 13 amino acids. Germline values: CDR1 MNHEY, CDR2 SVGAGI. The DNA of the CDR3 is TGTGCCAGCAGCTCAGGGGGCGTTGAAGGCTACACCTTC. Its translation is CASSSGGVEGYTF.

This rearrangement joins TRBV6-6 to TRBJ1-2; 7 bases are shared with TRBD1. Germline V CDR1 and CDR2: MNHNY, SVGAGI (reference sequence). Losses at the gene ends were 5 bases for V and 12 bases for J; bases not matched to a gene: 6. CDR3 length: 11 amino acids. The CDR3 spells CASSVTGKNTF. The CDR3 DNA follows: TGTGCCAGCAGTGTGACAGGGAAGAACACCTTC.

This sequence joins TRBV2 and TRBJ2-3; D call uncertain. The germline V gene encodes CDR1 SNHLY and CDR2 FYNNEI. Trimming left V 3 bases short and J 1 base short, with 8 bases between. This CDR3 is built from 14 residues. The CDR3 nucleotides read TGTGCCAGCAGTGATTTACAGCGCACAGATACGCAGTATTTT. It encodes CASSDLQRTDTQYF. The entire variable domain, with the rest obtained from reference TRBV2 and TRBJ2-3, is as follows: EPEVTQTPSHQVTQMGQEVILRCVPISNHLYFYWYRQILGQKVEFLVSFYNNEISEKSEIFDDQFSVERPDGSNFTLKIRSTKLEDSAMYFCASSDLQRTDTQYFGPGTRLTVL.

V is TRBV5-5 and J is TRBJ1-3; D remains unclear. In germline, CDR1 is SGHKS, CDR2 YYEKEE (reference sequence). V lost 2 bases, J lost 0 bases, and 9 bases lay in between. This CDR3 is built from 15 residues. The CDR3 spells CASSFVASSGNTIYF. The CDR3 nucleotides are TGTGCCAGCAGCTTCGTCGCCAGCTCTGGAAACACCATATATTTT.

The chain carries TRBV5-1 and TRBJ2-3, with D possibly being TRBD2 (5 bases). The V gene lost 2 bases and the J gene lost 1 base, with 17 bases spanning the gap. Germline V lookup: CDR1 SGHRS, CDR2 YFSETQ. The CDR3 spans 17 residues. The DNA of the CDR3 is TGCGCCAGCAGCTTCCCCCGTGGTGGGAGCGGCACAGATACGCAGTATTTT. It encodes CASSFPRGGSGTDTQYF.

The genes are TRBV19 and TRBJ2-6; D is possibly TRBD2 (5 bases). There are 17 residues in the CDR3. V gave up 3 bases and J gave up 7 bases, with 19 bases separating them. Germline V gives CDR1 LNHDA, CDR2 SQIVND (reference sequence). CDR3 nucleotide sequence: TGTGCCAGTAGTATGAACCCCGGAAGTCCGGGAGCCAACGTCCTGACTTTC. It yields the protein CASSMNPGSPGANVLTF.

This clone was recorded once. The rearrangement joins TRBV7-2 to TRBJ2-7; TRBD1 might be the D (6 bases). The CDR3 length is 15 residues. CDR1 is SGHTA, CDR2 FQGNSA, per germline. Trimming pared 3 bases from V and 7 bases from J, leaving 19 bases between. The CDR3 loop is CASSFLGQQSREQYF. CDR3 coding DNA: TGTGCCAGCAGCTTCCTAGGACAGCAGTCGAGGGAGCAGTACTTC.

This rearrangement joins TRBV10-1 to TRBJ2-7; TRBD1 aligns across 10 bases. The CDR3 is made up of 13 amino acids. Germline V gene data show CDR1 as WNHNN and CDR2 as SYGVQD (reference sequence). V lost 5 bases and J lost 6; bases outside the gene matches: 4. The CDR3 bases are TGCGCCAGCAGTATAGGACAGGGGGGCGAGCAGTACTTC. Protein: CASSIGQGGEQYF.

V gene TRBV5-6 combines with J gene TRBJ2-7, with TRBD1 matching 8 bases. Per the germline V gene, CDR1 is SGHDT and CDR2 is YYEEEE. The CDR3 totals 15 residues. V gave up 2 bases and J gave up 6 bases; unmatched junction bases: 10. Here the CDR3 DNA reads TGTGCCAGCAGCTTCGTTGAGACAGGGGATATCGAGCAGTACTTC. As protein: CASSFVETGDIEQYF.

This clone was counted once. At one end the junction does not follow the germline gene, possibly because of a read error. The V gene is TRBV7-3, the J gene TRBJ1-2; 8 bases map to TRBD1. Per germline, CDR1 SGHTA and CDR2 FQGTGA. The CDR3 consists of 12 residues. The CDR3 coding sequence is TGTTCCAGCAGCCAGGGGGCCGGGGGCTACACCTTC. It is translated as CSSSQGAGGYTF.

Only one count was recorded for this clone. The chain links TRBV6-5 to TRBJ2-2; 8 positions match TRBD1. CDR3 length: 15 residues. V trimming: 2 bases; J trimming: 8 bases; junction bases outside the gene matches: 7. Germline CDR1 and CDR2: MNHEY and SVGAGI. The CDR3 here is CASSYQTGAPGELFF. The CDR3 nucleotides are TGTGCCAGCAGTTACCAGACAGGGGCGCCAGGGGAGCTGTTTTTT.

CDR3 loop: CASSLAGGGAYEQYF. The DNA for the CDR3 is TGCGCCAGCAGCTTGGCCGGTGGAGGGGCCTACGAGCAGTACTTC. This chain uses TRBV5-1 with TRBJ2-7; D is possibly TRBD2 (6 bases). Trimming shortened V by 0 bases and J by 2 bases, and 12 bases separated the two germline ends. Germline lookup yields CDR1 SGHRS and CDR2 YFSETQ. The CDR3 is 15 amino acids.

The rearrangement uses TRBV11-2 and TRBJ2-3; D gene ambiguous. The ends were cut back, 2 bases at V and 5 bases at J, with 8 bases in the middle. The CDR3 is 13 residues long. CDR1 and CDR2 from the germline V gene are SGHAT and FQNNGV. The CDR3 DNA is TGTGCCAGCAGCTTACGGCCGGGAGATACGCAGTATTTT. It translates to CASSLRPGDTQYF.

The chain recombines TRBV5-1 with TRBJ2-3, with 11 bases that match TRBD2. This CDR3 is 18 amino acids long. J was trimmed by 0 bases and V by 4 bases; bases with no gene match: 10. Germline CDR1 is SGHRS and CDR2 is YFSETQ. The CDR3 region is CASSRAGTSGVSTDTQYF. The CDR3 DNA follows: TGCGCCAGCAGCCGCGCCGGGACTAGCGGAGTAAGCACAGATACGCAGTATTTT. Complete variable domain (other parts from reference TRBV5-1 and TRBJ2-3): KAGVTQTPRYLIKTRGQQVTLSCSPISGHRSVSWYQQTPGQGLQFLFEYFSETQRNKGNFPGRFSGRQFSNSRSEMNVSTLELGDSALYLCASSRAGTSGVSTDTQYFGPGTRLTVL.

CDR3 nucleotide sequence: TGTGCCAGCAGTCCCGCTCCAGGGTTGGGGAACACTGAAGCTTTCTTT. It encodes CASSPAPGLGNTEAFF. V is TRBV27 and J is TRBJ1-1, with a possible D match to TRBD1 (5 bases). V was trimmed by 5 bases and J by 1 base, leaving 17 bases between them. The CDR3 consists of 16 residues. Germline CDR1 is MNHEY and CDR2 is SMNVEV (reference sequence).

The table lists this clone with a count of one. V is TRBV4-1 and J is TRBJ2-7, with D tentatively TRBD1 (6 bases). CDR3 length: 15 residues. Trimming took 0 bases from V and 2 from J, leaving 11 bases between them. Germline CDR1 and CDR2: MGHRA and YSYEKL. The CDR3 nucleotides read TGCGCCAGCAGCCAAGAATTAAGGGGGACCTACGAGCAGTACTTC. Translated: CASSQELRGTYEQYF.

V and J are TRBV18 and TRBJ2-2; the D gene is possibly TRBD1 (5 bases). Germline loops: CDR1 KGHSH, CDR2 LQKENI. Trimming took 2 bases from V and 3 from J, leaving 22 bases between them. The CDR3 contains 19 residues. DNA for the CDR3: TGTGCCAGCTCACCATTCATACGTCGCGCCCAAGGGGACACCGGGGAGCTGTTTTTT. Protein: CASSPFIRRAQGDTGELFF.

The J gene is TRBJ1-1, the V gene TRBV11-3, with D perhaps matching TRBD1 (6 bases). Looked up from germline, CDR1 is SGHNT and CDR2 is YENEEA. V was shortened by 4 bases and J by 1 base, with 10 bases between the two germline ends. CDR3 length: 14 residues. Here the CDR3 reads CASSYSTGNTEAFF. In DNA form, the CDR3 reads TGTGCCAGCAGCTACTCGACAGGGAACACTGAAGCTTTCTTT.

CDR3 in amino acids: CASSSQTADTQYF. The CDR3 bases are TGTGCCAGCAGCTCCCAGACAGCAGATACGCAGTATTTT. The chain has TRBV7-7 and TRBJ2-3, with TRBD1 as a possible D gene (5 bases). This CDR3 spans 13 amino acids. The germline gives CDR1 SSHAT, CDR2 FNYEAQ (reference sequence). V dropped 4 bases and J dropped 4 bases, with 9 bases sitting between them.

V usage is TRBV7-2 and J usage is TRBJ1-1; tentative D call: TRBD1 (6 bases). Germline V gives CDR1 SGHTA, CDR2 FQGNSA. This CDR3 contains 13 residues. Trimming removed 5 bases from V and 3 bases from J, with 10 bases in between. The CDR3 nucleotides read TGTGCCAGCAGCCCCCAGGGGTACACTGAAGCTTTCTTT. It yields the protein CASSPQGYTEAFF.